This TCR beta chain was captured by sequencing in a study of blood T cell repertoires in COVID-19. Study in general: Samples representing acute and convalescent COVID-19 were sourced from the United States, Italy and Spain. T cells, B-cell-depleted T cells, or PBMCs provided the cDNA or gDNA that served as material.

The trim removed 0 bases at V and 5 bases at J, leaving 0 bases unmatched. The CDR3 has 13 residues. Germline CDR1 is MNHEY and CDR2 is SVGEGT. Methods used by the authors: From reference gene primer amplification, estimates of nucleated cell counts were derived. The repertoire was sequenced with immunoSEQ multiplex PCR; TCRdb's copy has only in-frame clones and lacks some. V, J and clone size derive from that table, while D and trimming were established from the DNA sequence. The table includes roughly 200,000 clones, around four fifths detected once. This rearrangement joins TRBV6-2 or TRBV6-3 to TRBJ2-5; 7 bases line up with TRBD1. The sequence derives from a man between 40 and 49 years old with active or convalescent COVID-19. Sequencing input: peripheral blood. CDR3 region: CASSYSTGETQYF. CDR3 DNA: TGTGCCAGCAGTTACTCGACAGGGGAGACCCAGTACTTC.